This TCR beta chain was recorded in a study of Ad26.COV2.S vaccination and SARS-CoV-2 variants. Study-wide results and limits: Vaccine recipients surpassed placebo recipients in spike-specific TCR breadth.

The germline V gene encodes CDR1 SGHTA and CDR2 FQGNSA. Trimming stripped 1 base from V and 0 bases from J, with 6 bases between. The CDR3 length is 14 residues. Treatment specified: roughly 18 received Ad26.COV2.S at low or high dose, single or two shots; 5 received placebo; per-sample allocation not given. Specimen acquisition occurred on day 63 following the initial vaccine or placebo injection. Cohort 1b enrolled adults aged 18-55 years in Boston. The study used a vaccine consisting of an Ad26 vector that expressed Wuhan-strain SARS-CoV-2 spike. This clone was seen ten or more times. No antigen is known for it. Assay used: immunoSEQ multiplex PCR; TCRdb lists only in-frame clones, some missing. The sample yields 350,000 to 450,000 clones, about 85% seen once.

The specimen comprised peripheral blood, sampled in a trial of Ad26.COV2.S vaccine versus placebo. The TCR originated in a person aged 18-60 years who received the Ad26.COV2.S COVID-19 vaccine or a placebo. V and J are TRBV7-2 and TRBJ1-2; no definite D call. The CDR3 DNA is TGTGCCAGCAGCTTAGACTCAACTAACTATGGCTACACCTTC. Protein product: CASSLDSTNYGYTF.